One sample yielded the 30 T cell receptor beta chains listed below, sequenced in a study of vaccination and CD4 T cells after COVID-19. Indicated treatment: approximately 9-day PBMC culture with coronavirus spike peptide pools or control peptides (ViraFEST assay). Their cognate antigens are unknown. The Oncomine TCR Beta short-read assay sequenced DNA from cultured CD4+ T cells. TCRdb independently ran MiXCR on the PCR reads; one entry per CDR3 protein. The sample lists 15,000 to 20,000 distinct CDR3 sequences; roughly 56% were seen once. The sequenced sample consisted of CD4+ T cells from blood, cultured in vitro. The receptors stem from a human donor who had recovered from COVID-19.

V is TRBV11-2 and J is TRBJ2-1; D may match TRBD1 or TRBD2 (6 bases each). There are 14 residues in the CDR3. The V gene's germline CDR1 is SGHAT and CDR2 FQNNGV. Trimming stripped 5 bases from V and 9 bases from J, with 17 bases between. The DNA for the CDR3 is TGTGCCAGCAGCCCAGGGAGGACAGCCCCTGAGCAGTTCTTC. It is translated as CASSPGRTAPEQFF.

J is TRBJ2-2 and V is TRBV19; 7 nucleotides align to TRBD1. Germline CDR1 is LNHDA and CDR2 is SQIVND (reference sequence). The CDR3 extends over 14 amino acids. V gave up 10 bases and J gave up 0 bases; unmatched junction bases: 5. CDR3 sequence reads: CATKTGPNTGELFF. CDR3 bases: TGTGCCACAAAGACAGGGCCGAACACCGGGGAGCTGTTTTTT.

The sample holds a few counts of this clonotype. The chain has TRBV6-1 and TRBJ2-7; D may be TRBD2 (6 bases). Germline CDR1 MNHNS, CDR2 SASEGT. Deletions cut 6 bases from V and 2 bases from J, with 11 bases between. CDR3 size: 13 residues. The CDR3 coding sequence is TGTGCCAGCAGACGGACTAAGCCCTACGAGCAGTACTTC. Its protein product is CASRRTKPYEQYF.

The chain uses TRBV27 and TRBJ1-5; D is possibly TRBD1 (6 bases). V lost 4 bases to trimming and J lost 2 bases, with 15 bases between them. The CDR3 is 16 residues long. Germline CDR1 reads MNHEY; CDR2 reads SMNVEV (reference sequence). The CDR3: CASSSTSGGRNQPQHF. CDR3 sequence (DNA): TGTGCCAGCAGTTCCACCTCCGGGGGGCGCAATCAGCCCCAGCATTTT.

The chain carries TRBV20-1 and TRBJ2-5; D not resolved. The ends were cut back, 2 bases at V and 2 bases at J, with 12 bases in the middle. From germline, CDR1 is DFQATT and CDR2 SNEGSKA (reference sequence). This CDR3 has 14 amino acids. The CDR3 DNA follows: TGCAGTGCTAGACTTGGGATGGGGCAAGAGACCCAGTACTTC. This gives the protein CSARLGMGQETQYF.

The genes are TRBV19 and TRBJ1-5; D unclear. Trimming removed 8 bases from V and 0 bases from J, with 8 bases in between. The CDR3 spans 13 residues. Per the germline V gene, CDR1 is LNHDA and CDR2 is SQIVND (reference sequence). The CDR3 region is CASRKFSNQPQHF. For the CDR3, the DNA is TGTGCCAGTCGGAAATTTAGCAATCAGCCCCAGCATTTT. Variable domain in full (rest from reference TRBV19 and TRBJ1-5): DGGITQSPKYLFRKEGQNVTLSCEQNLNHDAMYWYRQDPGQGLRLIYYSQIVNDFQKGDIAEGYSVSREKKESFPLTVTSAQKNPTAFYLCASRKFSNQPQHFGDGTRLSIL.

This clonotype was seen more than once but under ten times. The CDR3: CSARGTFTKRTSTDTQYF. In DNA, the CDR3 is TGCAGTGCCCGAGGGACTTTTACTAAAAGGACTAGCACAGATACGCAGTATTTT. The chain is built from TRBV20-1 and TRBJ2-3; maybe TRBD2 (6 bases). This CDR3 comprises 18 residues. V lost 6 bases and J lost 0, with 25 bases in between. Germline CDR1 and CDR2: DFQATT and SNEGSKA (reference sequence).

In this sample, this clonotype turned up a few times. As DNA, the CDR3 is TGCAGTGCTAGTCCCGACAGGGGCCTTACTTTCTACGAGCAGTACTTC. Translated: CSASPDRGLTFYEQYF. The rearrangement uses TRBV20-1 and TRBJ2-7, with 8 bases fitting TRBD1. The CDR3 covers 16 residues. Germline trimming cut 3 bases from V and 3 bases from J; bases unmatched to any gene: 13. Germline assignment: CDR1 DFQATT and CDR2 SNEGSKA (reference sequence).

The CDR3 region is CSATPGGDQPQHF. As DNA, the CDR3 is TGCAGCGCCACGCCGGGCGGGGATCAGCCCCAGCATTTT. The chain combines TRBV29-1 with TRBJ1-5; no definite D call. Germline CDR1 is SQVTM and CDR2 is ANQGSEA. CDR3 length: 13 residues. V was clipped by 7 bases and J by 5 bases, with 15 bases between them.

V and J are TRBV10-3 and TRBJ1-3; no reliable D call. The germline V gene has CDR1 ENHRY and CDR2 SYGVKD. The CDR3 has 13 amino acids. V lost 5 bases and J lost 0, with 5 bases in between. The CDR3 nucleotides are TGTGCCATCAGTTACTTCTCTGGAAACACCATATATTTT. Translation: CAISYFSGNTIYF.

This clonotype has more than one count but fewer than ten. This chain's CDR3 is CASKTRPGERAFF. For the CDR3, the DNA is TGTGCCAGCAAAACAAGGCCCGGGGAAAGAGCTTTCTTT. The J gene is TRBJ1-1, the V gene TRBV19, with D unclear. CDR1 is LNHDA and CDR2 is SQIVND in the germline V gene (reference sequence). Trimming pared 9 bases from V and 10 bases from J, leaving 21 bases between. The CDR3 totals 13 residues. Together with reference TRBV19 and TRBJ1-1, the CDR3 gives the full variable domain: DGGITQSPKYLFRKEGQNVTLSCEQNLNHDAMYWYRQDPGQGLRLIYYSQIVNDFQKGDIAEGYSVSREKKESFPLTVTSAQKNPTAFYLCASKTRPGERAFFGQGTRLTVV.

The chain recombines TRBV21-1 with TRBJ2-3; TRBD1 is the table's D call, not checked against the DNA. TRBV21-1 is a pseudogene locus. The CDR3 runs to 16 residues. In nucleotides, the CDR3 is TGTGCCAGCAGCAAAAAGGGACAATTTATTCGGGATACGCAGTATTTT. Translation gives CASSKKGQFIRDTQYF.

The CDR3 here is CASSQGGRPNSPLHF. As DNA, the CDR3 is TGTGCCAGCAGCCAAGGCGGACGGCCAAATTCACCCCTCCACTTT. This chain joins TRBV3-1 and TRBJ1-6; D call uncertain. V lost 1 base, J lost 7 bases, and 11 bases lay in between. The CDR3 sequence is 15 residues long. CDR1 LGHDT and CDR2 YNNKEL come from the germline V gene (reference sequence). Full variable domain (outside the CDR3, taken from reference TRBV3-1 and TRBJ1-6): DTAVSQTPKYLVTQMGNDKSIKCEQNLGHDTMYWYKQDSKKFLKIMFSYNNKELIINETVPNRFSPKSPDKAHLNLHINSLELGDSAVYFCASSQGGRPNSPLHFGNGTRLTVT.

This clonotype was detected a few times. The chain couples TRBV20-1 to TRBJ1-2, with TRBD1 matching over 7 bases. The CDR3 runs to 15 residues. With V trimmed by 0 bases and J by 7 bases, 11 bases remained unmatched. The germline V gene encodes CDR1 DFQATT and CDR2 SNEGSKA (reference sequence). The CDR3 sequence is CSARDVAGGFAGYTF. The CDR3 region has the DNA TGCAGTGCTAGAGATGTGGCAGGGGGATTTGCTGGCTACACCTTC.

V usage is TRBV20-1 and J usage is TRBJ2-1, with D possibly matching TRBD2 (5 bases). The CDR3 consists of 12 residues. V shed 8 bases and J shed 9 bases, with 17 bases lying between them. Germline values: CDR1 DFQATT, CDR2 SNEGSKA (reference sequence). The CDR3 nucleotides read TGCAGTCCCGTGCTAGACGCGGGTGAGCAGTTCTTC. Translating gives CSPVLDAGEQFF.

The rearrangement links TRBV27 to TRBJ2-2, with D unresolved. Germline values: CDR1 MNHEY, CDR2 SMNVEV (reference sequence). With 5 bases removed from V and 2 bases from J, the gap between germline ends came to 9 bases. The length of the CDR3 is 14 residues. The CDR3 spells CASSQDPNTGELFF. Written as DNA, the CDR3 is TGTGCCAGCAGTCAGGACCCTAACACCGGGGAGCTGTTTTTT.

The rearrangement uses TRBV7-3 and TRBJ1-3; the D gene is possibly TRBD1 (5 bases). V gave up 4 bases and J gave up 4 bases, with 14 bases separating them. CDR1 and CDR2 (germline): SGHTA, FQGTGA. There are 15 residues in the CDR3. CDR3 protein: CASSSTTAPGNTIYF. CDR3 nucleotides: TGTGCCAGCAGCTCTACGACAGCTCCCGGAAACACCATATATTTT.

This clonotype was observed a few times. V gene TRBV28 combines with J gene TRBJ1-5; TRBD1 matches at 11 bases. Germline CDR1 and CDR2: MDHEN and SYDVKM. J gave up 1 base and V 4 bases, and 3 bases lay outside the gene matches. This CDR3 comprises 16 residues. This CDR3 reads CASSSGQGASNQPQHF. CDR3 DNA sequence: TGTGCCAGCAGTTCCGGACAGGGGGCGAGCAATCAGCCCCAGCATTTT.

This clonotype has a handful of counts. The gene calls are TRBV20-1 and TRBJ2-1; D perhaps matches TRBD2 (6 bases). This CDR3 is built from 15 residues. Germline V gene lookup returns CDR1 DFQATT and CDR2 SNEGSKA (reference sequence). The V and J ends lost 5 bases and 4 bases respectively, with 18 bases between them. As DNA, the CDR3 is TGCAGTGCTGAGTTAGCGGCCTTACAATACAATGAGCAGTTCTTC. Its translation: CSAELAALQYNEQFF.

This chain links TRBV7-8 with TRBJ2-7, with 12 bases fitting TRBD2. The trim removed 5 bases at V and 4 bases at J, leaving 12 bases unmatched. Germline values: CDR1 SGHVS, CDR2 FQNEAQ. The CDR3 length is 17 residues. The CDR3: CASSAGRTSGVFYEQYF. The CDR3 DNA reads TGTGCCAGCAGCGCTGGACGGACTAGCGGGGTTTTTTACGAGCAGTACTTC.

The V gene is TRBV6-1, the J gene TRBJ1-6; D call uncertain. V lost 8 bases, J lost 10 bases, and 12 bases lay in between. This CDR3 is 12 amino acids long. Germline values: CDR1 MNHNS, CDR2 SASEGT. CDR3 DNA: TGTGCCAGCCAACCGATTGGATCACCCCTCCACTTT. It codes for CASQPIGSPLHF.

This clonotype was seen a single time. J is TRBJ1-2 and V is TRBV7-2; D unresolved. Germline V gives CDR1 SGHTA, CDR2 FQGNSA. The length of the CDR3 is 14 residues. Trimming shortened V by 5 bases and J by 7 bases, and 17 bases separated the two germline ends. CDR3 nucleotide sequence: TGTGCCAGCAGCCCCCCGGGCTTGGGCGGTGGCTACACCTTC. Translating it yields CASSPPGLGGGYTF.

The CDR3 DNA sequence: TGCAGTGCTAGGGTACTAGCGATCGGGGAGACCCAGTACTTC. This encodes CSARVLAIGETQYF. The V and J genes are TRBV20-1 and TRBJ2-5; TRBD2 agrees at 7 bases. This CDR3 is built from 14 residues. Germline trimming cut 3 bases from V and 5 bases from J; bases unmatched to any gene: 9. In germline, CDR1 is DFQATT, CDR2 SNEGSKA (reference sequence).

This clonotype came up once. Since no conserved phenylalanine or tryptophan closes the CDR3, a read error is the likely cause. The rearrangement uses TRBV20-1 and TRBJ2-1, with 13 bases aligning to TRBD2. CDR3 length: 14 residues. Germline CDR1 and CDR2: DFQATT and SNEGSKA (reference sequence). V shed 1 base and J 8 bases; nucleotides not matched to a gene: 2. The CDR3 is CSARGTSGSYEQFY. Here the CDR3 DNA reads TGCAGTGCTAGAGGGACTAGCGGGAGCTATGAGCAGTTCTAC.

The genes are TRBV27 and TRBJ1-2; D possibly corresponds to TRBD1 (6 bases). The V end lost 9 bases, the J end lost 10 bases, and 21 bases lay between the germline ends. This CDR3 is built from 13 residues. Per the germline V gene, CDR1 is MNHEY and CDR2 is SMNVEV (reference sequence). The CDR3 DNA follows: TGTGCCAGTCGCACCTCTCCACAGGGCCACTACACCTTC. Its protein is CASRTSPQGHYTF.

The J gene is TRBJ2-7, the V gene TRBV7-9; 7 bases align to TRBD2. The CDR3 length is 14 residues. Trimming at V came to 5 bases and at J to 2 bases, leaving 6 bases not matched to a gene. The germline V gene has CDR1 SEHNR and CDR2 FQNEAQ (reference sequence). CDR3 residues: CASSLPGLPYEQYF. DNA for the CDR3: TGTGCCAGCAGCCTGCCGGGACTACCCTACGAGCAGTACTTC.

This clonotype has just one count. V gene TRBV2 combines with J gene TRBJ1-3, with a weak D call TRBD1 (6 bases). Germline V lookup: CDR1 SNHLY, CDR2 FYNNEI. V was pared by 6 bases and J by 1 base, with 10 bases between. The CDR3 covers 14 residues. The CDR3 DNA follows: TGTGCCAGCAGACCTGGACAGTCTGGAAACACCATATATTTT. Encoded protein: CASRPGQSGNTIYF.

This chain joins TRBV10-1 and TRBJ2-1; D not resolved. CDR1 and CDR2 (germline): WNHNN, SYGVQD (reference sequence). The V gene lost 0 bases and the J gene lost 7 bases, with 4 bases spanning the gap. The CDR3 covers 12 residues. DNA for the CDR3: TGCGCCAGCAGTGAGTCGCGAAATGAGCAGTTCTTC. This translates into CASSESRNEQFF.

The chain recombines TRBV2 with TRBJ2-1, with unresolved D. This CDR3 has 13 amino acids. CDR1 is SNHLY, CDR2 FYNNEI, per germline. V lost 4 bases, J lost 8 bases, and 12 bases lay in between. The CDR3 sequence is CASSGPSRDEQFF. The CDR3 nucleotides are TGTGCCAGCAGTGGCCCCTCCCGAGATGAGCAGTTCTTC.

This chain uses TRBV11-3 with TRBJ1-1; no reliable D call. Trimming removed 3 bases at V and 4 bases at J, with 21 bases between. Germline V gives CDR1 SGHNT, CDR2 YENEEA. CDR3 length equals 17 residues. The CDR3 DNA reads TGTGCCAGCAGCTTGACGGTGAGGGTAGGTAGAAGCACTGAAGCTTTCTTT. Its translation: CASSLTVRVGRSTEAFF.